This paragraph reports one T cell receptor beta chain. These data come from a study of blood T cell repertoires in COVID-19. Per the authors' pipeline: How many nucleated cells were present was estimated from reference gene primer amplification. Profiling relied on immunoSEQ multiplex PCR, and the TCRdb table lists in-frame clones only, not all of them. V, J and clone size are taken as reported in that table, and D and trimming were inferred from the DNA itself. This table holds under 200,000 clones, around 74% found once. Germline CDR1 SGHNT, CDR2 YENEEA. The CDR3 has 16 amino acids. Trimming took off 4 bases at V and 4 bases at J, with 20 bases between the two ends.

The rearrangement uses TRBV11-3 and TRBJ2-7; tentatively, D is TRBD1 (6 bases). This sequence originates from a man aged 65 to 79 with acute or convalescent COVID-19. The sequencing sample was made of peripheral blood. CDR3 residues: CASSSPQGEKVYEQYF. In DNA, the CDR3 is TGTGCCAGCAGCTCCCCACAGGGTGAGAAGGTTTACGAGCAGTACTTC.